The present entry profiles one TCR beta chain with its context. Antigen unknown. Blood samples measuring less than 3 ml were taken per donor. Template switching appended UMIs that held a 6-nucleotide sample barcode. TCRdb reprocessed the 5' RACE reads; each CDR3 protein has one entry and no DNA is given. The ten top clones account for roughly 2.3%, within a sample of around 150,000 distinct CDR3 sequences. This entry belongs to a study of monozygotic twins with inflammatory bowel disease. Study-wide points: TCRbeta diversity (inverse Simpson) was lower in IBD patients than in healthy co-twins. Results did not support any single strong IBD-associated signal or clonotype.

CDR3 length: 12 amino acids. Looked up from germline, CDR1 is SGHDT and CDR2 is YYEEEE. The TCR was taken from a human donor with ulcerative colitis or Crohn's disease, or a healthy co-twin of an affected twin (not recorded which). The V gene is TRBV5-6, the J gene TRBJ2-3. The specimen was blood. CDR3 loop: CVSSSGGHTQYF.